This T cell receptor (beta chain) was found in a study of shared clonotypes between healthy human individuals. Study at large: Aged between 18 and 49, the donors were a couple of women and three men. Researchers assigned three CD4 naive, three CD4 memory, two CD8 naive and one CD8 memory plate to each donor.

V lost 0 bases to trimming and J lost 4 bases, with 6 bases between them. The CDR3 has 13 residues. CDR1 SGHTA and CDR2 FQGTGA come from the germline V gene. In the original analysis: Quality scores were absent from the junction-only immunoSEQ sequences, so filtering differed. Clones were sequenced by immunoSEQ multiplex PCR, and TCRdb holds only the in-frame ones, with some missing. V and J calls and clone size are those listed in that table; D and trimming were worked out from the DNA. This table has some 2,000,000 clones, roughly 96% appearing once. The sequenced material came from naive CD4+ T cells sorted from blood. The subset: CD45RA+ positively selected. The chain joins TRBV7-3 to TRBJ1-1; D ambiguous. The origin of this receptor is a man younger than 30 in good health. CDR3 in amino acids: CASSLTFSTEAFF. The DNA for the CDR3 is TGTGCCAGCAGCTTAACCTTTAGCACTGAAGCTTTCTTT. The variable domain in full, completed from reference TRBV7-3 and TRBJ1-1, reads GAGVSQTPSNKVTEKGKYVELRCDPISGHTALYWYRQSLGQGPEFLIYFQGTGAADDSGLPNDRFFAVRPEGSVSTLKIQRTERGDSAVYLCASSLTFSTEAFFGQGTRLTVV.